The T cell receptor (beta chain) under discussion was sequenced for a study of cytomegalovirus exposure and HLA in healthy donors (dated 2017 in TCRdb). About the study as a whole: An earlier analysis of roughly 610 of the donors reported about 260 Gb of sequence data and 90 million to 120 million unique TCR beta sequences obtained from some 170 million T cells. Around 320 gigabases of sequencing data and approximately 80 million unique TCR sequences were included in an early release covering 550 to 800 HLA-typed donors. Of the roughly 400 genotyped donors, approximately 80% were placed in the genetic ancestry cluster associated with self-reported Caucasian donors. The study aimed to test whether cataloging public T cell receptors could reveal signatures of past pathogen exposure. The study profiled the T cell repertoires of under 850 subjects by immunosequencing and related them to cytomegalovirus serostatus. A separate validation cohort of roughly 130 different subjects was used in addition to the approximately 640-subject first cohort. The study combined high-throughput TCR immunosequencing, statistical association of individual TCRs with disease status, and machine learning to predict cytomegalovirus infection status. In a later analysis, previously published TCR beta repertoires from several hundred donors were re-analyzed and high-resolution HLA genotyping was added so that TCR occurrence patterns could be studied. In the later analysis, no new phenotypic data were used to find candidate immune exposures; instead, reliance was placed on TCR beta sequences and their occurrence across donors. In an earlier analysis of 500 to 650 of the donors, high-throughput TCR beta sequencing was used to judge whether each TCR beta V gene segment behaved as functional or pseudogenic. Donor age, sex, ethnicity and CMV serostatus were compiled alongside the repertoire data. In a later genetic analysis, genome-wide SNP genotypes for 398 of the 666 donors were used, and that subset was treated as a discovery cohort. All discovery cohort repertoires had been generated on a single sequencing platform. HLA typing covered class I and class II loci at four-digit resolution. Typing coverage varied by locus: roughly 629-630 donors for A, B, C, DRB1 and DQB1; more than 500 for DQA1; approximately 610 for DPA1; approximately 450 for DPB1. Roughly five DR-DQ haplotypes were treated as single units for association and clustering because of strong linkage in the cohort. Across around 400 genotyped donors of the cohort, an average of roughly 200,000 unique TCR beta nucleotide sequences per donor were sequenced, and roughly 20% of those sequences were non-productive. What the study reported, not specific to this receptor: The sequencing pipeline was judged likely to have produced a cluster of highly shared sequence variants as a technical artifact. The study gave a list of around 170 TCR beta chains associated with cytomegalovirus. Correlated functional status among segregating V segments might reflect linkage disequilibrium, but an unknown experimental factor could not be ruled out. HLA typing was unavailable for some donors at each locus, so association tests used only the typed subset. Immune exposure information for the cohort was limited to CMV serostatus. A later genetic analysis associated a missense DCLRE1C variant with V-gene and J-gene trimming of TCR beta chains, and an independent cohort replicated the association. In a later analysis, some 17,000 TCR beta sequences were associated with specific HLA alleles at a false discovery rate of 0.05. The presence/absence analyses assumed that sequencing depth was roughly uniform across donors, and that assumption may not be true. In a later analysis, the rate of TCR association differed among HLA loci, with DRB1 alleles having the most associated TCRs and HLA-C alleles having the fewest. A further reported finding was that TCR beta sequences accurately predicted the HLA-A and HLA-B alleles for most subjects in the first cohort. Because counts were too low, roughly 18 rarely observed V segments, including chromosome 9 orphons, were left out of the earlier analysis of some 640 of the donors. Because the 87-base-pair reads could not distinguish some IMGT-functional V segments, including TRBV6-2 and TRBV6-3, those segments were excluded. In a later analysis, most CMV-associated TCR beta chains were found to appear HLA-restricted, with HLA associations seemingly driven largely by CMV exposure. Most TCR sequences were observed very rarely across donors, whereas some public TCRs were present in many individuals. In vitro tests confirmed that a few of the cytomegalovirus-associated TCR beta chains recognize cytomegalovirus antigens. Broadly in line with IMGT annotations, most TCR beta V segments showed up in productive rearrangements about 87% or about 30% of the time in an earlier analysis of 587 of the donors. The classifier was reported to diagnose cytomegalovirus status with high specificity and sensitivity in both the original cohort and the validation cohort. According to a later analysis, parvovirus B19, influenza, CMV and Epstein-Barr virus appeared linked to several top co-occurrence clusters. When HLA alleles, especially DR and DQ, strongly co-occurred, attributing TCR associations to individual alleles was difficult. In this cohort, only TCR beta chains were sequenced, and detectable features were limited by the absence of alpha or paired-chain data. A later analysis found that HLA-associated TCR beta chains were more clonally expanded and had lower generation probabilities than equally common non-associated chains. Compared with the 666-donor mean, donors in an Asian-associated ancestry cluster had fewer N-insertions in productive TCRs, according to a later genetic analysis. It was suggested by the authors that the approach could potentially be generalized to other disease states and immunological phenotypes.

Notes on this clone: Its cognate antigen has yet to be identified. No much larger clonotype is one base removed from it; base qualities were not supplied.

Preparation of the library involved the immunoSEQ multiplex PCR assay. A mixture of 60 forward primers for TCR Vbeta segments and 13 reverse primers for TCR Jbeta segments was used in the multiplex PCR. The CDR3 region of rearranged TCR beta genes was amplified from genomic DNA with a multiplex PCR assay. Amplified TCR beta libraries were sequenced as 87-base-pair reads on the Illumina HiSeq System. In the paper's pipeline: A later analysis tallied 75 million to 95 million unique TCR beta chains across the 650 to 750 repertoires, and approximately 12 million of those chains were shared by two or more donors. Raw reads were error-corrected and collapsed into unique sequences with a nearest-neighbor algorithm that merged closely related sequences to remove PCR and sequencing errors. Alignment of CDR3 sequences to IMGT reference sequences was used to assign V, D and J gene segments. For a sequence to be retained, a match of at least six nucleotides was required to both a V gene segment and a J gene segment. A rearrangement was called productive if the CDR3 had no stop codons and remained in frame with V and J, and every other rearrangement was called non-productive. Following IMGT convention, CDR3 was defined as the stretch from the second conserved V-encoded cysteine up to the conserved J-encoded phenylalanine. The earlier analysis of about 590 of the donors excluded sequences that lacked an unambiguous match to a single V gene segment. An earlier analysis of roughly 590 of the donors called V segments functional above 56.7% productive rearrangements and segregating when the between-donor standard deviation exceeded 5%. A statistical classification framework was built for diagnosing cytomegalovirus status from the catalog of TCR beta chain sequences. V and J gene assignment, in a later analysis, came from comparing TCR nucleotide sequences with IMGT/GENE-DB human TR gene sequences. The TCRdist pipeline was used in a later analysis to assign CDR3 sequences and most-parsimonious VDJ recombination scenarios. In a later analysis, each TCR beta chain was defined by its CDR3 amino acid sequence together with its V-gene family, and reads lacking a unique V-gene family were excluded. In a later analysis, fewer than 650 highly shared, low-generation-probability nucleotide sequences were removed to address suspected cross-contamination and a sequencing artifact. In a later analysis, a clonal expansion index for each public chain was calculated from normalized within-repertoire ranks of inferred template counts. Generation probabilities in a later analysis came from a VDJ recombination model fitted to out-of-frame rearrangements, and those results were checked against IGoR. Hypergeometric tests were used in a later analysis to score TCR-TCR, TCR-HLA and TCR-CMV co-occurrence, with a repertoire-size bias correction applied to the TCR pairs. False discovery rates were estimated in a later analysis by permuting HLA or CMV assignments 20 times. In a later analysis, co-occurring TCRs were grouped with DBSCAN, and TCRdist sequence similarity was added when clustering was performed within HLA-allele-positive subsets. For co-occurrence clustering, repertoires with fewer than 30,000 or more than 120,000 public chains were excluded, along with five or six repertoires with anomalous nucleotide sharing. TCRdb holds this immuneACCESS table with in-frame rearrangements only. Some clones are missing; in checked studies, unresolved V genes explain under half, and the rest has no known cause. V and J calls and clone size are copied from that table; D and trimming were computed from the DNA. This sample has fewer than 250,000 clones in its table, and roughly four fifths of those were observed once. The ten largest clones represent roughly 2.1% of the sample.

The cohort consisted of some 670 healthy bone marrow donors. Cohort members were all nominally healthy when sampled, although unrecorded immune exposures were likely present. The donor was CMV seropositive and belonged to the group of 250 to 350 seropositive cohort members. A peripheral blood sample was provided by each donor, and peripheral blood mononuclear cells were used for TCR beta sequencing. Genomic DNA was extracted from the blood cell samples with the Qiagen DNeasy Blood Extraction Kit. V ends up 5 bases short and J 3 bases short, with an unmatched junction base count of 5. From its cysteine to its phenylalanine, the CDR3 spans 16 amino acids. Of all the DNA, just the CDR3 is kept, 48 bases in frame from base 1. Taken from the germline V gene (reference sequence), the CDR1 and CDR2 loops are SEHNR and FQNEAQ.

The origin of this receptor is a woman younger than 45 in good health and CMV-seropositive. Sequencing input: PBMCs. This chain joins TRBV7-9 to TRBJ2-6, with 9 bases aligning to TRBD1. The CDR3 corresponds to CASSPNRGLGANVLTF. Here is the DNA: TGTGCCAGCAGCCCCAACAGGGGGCTTGGGGCCAACGTCCTGACTTTC.